The rows below give T cell receptor beta chains drawn from one sample of a study of low-dose radiotherapy and immunotherapy resistance in tumors. Each CDR3 protein gets one entry after TCRdb re-called the reads with MiXCR. This table has under 95,000 distinct CDR3 sequences, roughly 19% appearing once. Sequenced material: PBMCs, taken before treatment. The receptor set was obtained from a male donor with prostate cancer. Each CDR3 is given with its conserved first and last residue. A D gene is named only where the DNA matches it firmly. Rows may omit the clone size; those that give it use once, few, many or a size class.

TRBV6-1	TRBD2	TRBJ2-3	many	TGTGCCAGCACCCCCTCCCCCGGGGGGAGCACAGATACGCAGTATTTT	CASTPSPGGSTDTQYF
TRBV3-1	-	TRBJ2-3	many	TGTGCCAGCAGCCAAGATAAGCGGGGCACAGATACGCAGTATTTT	CASSQDKRGTDTQYF
TRBV11-2	-	TRBJ2-6	many	TGTGCCAGCAGCATATCTGGGGCCAACGTCCTGACTTTC	CASSISGANVLTF
TRBV20-1	TRBD2	TRBJ2-3	many	TGCAGTGCCCATCCCCGTAGGCGGGGGGGCACAGATACGCAGTATTTT	CSAHPRRRGGTDTQYF
TRBV7-9	-	TRBJ2-3	many	TGTGCCAGCAGCCAAGGACGACTAGTGGGAGATACGCAGTATTTT	CASSQGRLVGDTQYF
TRBV6-1	-	TRBJ1-6	many	TGTGCCAGCCGATCGGACAGCTCCTATAATTCACCCCTCCACTTT	CASRSDSSYNSPLHF
TRBV6-8	TRBD1	TRBJ2-4	many	TGTGCCAGCAGTTACTTGGGACAGGGAAACATTCAGTACTTC	CASSYLGQGNIQYF
TRBV3-1	-	TRBJ2-5	many	TGTGCCAGCAGCCAGACGCAGGGCGGCCAAGAGACCCAGTACTTC	CASSQTQGGQETQYF
TRBV5-1	TRBD1	TRBJ1-2	-	TGCGCCAGCAGCGGGAGGACAGGGTACTATGGCTACACCTTC	CASSGRTGYYGYTF
TRBV5-5	-	TRBJ1-5	-	TGTGCCAGCAGCTTGGTGTTAGCGGCTAACAATCAGCCCCAGCATTTT	CASSLVLAANNQPQHF
TRBV5-1	-	TRBJ2-1	many	TGCGCCAGCAGCGCCGGAGGCGCCCGTACCTACAATGAGCAGTTCTTC	CASSAGGARTYNEQFF
TRBV7-2	-	TRBJ1-6	many	TGTGCCAGCAGCGGGGACGCAGGACCGAATTCACCCCTCCACTTT	CASSGDAGPNSPLHF
TRBV5-1	TRBD1	TRBJ2-7	many	TGCGCCAGCAGCGAAAAGGGACAGACAGGCGAGCAGTACTTC	CASSEKGQTGEQYF
TRBV7-2	-	TRBJ2-7	many	TGTGCCAGCAGCAGATCAGGGGCCTACGAGCAGTACTTC	CASSRSGAYEQYF
TRBV11-2	-	TRBJ2-7	many	TGTGCCAGCAGCGGTATAATGGGTTTTTACGAGCAGTACTTC	CASSGIMGFYEQYF
TRBV29-1	-	TRBJ1-1	many	TGCAGCGTCGCCAGCTCCCTTATGAACACTGAAGCTTTCTTT	CSVASSLMNTEAFF
TRBV18	TRBD1	TRBJ2-7	many	TGTGCCAGCTCACTGTCCCGGGACAGATACGAGCAGTACTTC	CASSLSRDRYEQYF
TRBV19	-	TRBJ2-6	few	TGTGCCAGTACCATGGATAACTCTGGGGCCAACGTCCTGACTTTC	CASTMDNSGANVLTF
TRBV21-1	-	TRBJ2-3	-	TGTGCCAGCAGGGAGTCCGATACGCAGTATTTT	CASRESDTQYF
TRBV12-3/TRBV12-4	-	TRBJ1-1	-	TGTGCCAGCAGTTTCTTGGGTGAAGCTTTCTTT	CASSFLGEAFF
TRBV20-1	TRBD2	TRBJ2-7	many	TGCAGTGCTAGTAGGGGTGACGGGACTAGCGCCTACGAGCAGTACTTC	CSASRGDGTSAYEQYF
TRBV7-9	-	TRBJ1-5	many	TGTGCCAGCAGCCCTACTGACAGCAATCAGCCCCAGCATTTT	CASSPTDSNQPQHF
TRBV7-9	-	TRBJ2-7	many	TGTGCCAGCAGCCCACTTGGGGACGAGCAGTACTTC	CASSPLGDEQYF
TRBV6-5	TRBD2	TRBJ2-1	-	TGTGCCAGCAGTACCTCCTTAGCCGCGGGGGGGGATATCAATGAGCAGTTCTTC	CASSTSLAAGGDINEQFF
TRBV14	-	TRBJ2-7	few	TGTGCCAGCAGCCAAGGATACTACGAGCAGTACTTC	CASSQGYYEQYF
TRBV4-1	TRBD1	TRBJ1-1	many	TGCGCCAGCAGCCACCCCAAAATGCAGGGGGCCCGGGGCACTGAAGCTTTCTTT	CASSHPKMQGARGTEAFF
TRBV10-2	-	TRBJ2-7	many	TGCGCCAGCAGTGACCGGGGCGGGGGCCGACAGGGCTCGATCTACGAGCAGTACTTC	CASSDRGGGRQGSIYEQYF
TRBV23-1	-	TRBJ2-2	many	TGCGCCAGCAGTCAATTGTTCGACCCCGGGGTTATCGGGGAGCTGTTTTTT	CASSQLFDPGVIGELFF
TRBV4-1	-	TRBJ1-6	many	TGCGCCAGCAGCCAAGGGTCGGTTGGGGATCTTTTTTATAATTCACCCCTCCACTTT	CASSQGSVGDLFYNSPLHF
TRBV20-1	TRBD2	TRBJ2-5	many	TGCAGTGCTAGGAAGGATTTCCTAGGACTAGAGGACCTGGCCCTTCAAGAGACCCAGTACTTC	CSARKDFLGLEDLALQETQYF
TRBV10-2	-	TRBJ2-3	many	TGCGCCAGCAGTGAGTCAACAGCGGCAGATACGCAGTATTTT	CASSESTAADTQYF
TRBV18	-	TRBJ2-5	many	TGTGCCAGCTCACCACCAGAAAGGGCTGAGACCCAGTACTTC	CASSPPERAETQYF
TRBV21-1	-	TRBJ1-5	many	TGTGCCAGCAGCAAAATTCCAGGGGGATGCGGTGCGAGCAATCAGCCCCAGCATTTT	CASSKIPGGCGASNQPQHF
TRBV29-1	-	TRBJ2-3	many	TGCAGCGTTGTGGTCCGATACACAGATACGCAGTATTTT	CSVVVRYTDTQYF
TRBV9	-	TRBJ1-2	many	TGTGCCAGCAGCCCGCGTTCTGGGGGTAACTATGGCTACACCTTC	CASSPRSGGNYGYTF
TRBV19	-	TRBJ2-7	many	TGTGCCAGTAGTATCTCTTCAGGGGATCAATACGAGCAGTACTTC	CASSISSGDQYEQYF
TRBV10-3	-	TRBJ2-1	many	TGTGCCATCAGTGAGTCGAAGGGGGGTGCCTCCTACAATGAGCAGTTCTTC	CAISESKGGASYNEQFF